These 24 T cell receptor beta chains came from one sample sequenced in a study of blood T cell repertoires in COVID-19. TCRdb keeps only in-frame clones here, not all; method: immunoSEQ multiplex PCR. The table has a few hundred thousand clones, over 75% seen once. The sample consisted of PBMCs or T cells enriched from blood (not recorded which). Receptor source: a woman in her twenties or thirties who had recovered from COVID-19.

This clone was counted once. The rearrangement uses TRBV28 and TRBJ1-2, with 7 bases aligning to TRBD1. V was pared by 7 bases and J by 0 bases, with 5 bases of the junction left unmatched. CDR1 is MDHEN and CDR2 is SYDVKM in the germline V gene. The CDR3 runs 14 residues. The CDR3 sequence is CASKRTGANYGYTF. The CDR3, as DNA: TGTGCCAGCAAACGGACAGGAGCTAACTATGGCTACACCTTC.

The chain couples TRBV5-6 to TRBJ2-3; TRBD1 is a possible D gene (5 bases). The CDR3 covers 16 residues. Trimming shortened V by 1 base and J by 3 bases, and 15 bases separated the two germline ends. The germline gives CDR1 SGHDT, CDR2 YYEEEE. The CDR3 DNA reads TGTGCCAGCAGCTTGTTGTGGCAGGGTGGAACAGATACGCAGTATTTT. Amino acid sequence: CASSLLWQGGTDTQYF.

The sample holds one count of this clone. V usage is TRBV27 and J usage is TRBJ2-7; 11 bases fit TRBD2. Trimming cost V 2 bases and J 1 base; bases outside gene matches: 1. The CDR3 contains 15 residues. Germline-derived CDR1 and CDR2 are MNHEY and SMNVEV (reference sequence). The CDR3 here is CASSLVAGGSYEQYF. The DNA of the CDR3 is TGTGCCAGCAGTTTAGTAGCGGGAGGGTCCTACGAGCAGTACTTC.

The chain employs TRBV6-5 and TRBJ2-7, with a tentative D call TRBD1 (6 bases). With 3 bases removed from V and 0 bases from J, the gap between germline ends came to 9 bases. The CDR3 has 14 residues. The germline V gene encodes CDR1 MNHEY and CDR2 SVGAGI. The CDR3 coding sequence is TGTGCCAGCAGTTATGACAGGACCTCCTACGAGCAGTACTTC. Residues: CASSYDRTSYEQYF.

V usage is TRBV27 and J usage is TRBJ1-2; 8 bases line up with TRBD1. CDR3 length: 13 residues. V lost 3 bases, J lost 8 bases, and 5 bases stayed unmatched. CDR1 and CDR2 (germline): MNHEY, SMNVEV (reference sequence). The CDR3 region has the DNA TGTGCCAGCAGTTTCACCCAGGGGGCGGGCTACACCTTC. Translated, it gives CASSFTQGAGYTF.

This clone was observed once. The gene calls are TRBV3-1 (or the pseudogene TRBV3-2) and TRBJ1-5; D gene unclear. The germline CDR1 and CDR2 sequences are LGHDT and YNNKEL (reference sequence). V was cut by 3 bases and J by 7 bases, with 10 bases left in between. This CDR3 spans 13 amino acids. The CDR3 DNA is TGTGCCAGCAGCCAGGAGCTTCGGCAGCCCCAGCATTTT. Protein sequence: CASSQELRQPQHF.

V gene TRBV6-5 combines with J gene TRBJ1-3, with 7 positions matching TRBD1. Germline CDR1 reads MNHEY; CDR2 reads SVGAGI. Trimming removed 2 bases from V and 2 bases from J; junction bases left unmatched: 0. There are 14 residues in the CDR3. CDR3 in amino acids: CASSYDRAGNTIYF. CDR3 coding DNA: TGTGCCAGCAGTTACGACAGGGCTGGAAACACCATATATTTT.

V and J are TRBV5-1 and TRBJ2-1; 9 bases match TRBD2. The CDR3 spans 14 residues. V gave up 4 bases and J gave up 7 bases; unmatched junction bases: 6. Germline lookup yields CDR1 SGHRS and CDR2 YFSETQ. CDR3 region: CASSGLAGTNEQFF. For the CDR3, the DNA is TGCGCCAGCAGCGGGCTAGCGGGAACAAATGAGCAGTTCTTC.

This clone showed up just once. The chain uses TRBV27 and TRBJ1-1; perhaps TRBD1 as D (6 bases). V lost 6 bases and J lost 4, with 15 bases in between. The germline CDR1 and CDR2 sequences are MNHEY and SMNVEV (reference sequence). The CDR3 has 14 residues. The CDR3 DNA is TGTGCCAGCAGGAACAGGGCCGGAGTCACTGAAGCTTTCTTT. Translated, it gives CASRNRAGVTEAFF.

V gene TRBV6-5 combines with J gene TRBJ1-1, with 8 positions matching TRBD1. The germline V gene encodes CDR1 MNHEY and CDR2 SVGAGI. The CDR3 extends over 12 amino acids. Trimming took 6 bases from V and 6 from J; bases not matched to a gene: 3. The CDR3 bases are TGTGCCAGCAGCTCGGACAGGGCTGAAGCTTTCTTT. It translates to CASSSDRAEAFF.

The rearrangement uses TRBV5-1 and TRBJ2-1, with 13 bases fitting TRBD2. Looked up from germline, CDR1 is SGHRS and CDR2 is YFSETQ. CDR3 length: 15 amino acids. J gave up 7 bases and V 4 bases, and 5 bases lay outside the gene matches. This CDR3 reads CASSLGTSGKNEQFF. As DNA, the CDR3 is TGCGCCAGCAGCCTAGGGACTAGCGGGAAGAATGAGCAGTTCTTC. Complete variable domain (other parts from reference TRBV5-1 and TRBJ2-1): KAGVTQTPRYLIKTRGQQVTLSCSPISGHRSVSWYQQTPGQGLQFLFEYFSETQRNKGNFPGRFSGRQFSNSRSEMNVSTLELGDSALYLCASSLGTSGKNEQFFGPGTRLTVL.

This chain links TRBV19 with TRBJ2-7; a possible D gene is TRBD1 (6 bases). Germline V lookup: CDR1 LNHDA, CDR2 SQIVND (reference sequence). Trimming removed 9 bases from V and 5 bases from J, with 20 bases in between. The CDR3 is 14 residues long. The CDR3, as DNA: TGTGCCAGCACCCAGGGGCGGAGGTGGGACGAGCAGTACTTC. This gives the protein CASTQGRRWDEQYF.

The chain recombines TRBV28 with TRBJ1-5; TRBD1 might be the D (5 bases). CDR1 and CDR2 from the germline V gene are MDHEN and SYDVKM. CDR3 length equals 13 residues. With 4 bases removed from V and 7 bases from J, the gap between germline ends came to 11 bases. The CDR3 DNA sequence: TGTGCCAGCAGTTCGGGACTGTGGCAGCCCCAGCATTTT. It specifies CASSSGLWQPQHF.

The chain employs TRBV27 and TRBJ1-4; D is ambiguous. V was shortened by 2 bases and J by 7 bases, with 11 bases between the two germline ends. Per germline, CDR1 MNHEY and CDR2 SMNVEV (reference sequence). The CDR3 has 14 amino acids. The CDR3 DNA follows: TGTGCCAGCAGTTTAACAGCAACTCCTGAAAAACTGTTTTTT. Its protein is CASSLTATPEKLFF.

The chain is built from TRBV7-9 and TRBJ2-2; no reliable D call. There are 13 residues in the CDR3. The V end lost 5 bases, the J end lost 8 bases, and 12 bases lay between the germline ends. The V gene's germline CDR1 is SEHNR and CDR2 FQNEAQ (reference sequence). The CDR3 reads CASSEAAIGELFF. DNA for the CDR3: TGTGCCAGCAGCGAAGCCGCTATAGGGGAGCTGTTTTTT.

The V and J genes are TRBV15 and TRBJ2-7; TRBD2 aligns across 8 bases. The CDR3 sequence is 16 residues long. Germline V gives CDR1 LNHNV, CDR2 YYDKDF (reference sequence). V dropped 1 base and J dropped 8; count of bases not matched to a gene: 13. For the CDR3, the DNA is TGTGCCACCAGCAGAGGGGGACTGGTGGCGGGGGGTAAGCAGTACTTC. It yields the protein CATSRGGLVAGGKQYF.

The CDR3 DNA reads TGCGCCAGCAGTGTATACCGGGACAGAGGATTGGACAATCAGCCCCAGCATTTT. It is translated as CASSVYRDRGLDNQPQHF. The chain is built from TRBV10-1 and TRBJ1-5; 7 bases map to TRBD1. Losses at the gene ends were 4 bases for V and 3 bases for J; bases not matched to a gene: 15. The length of the CDR3 is 18 residues. Per the germline V gene, CDR1 is WNHNN and CDR2 is SYGVQD (reference sequence).

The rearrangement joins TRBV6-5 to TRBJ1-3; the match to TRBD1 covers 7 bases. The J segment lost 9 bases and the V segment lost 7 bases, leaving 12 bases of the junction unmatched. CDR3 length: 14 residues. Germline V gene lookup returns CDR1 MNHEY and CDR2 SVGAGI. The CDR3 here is CASTNRGGIGTIYF. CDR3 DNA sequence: TGTGCCAGCACTAACAGGGGTGGGATAGGCACCATATATTTT.

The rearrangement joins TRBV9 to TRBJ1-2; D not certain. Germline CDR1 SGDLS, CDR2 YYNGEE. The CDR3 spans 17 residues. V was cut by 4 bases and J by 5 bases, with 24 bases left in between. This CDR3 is CASSYQVREVEWYGYTF. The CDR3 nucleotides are TGTGCCAGCAGCTACCAAGTTAGAGAGGTAGAGTGGTATGGCTACACCTTC.

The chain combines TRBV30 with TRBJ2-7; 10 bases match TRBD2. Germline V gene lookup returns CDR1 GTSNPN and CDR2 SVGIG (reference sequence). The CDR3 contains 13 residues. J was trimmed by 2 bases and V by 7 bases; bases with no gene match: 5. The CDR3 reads CASSGRAAYEQYF. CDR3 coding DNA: TGTGCCTCCAGCGGGAGGGCCGCCTACGAGCAGTACTTC.

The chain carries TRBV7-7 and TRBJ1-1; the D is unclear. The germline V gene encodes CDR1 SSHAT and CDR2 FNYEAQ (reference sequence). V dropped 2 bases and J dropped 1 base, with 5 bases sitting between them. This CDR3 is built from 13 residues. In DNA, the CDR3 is TGTGCCAGCAGCTTACTGCGGAACACTGAAGCTTTCTTT. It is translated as CASSLLRNTEAFF.

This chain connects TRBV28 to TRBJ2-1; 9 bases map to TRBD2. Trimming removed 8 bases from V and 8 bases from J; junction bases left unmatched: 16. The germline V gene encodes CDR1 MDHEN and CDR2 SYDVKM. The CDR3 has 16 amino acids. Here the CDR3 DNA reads TGTGCCAGCGAAGGAGTAGCGGGGGCCCTTGGGGATGAGCAGTTCTTC. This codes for CASEGVAGALGDEQFF.

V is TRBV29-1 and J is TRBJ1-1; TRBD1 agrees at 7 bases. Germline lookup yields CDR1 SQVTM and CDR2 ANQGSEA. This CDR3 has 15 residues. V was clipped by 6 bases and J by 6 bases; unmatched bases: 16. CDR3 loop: CSVERGLQGWAEAFF. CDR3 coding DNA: TGCAGCGTGGAAAGGGGGCTACAGGGATGGGCTGAAGCTTTCTTT.

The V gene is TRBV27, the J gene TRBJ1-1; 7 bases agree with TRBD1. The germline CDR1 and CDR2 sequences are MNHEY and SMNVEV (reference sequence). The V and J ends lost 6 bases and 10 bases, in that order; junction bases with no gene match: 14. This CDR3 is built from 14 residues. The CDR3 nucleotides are TGTGCCAGCAGGCCAACAGGGGTTTCTTTTGCAGCTTTCTTT. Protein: CASRPTGVSFAAFF.